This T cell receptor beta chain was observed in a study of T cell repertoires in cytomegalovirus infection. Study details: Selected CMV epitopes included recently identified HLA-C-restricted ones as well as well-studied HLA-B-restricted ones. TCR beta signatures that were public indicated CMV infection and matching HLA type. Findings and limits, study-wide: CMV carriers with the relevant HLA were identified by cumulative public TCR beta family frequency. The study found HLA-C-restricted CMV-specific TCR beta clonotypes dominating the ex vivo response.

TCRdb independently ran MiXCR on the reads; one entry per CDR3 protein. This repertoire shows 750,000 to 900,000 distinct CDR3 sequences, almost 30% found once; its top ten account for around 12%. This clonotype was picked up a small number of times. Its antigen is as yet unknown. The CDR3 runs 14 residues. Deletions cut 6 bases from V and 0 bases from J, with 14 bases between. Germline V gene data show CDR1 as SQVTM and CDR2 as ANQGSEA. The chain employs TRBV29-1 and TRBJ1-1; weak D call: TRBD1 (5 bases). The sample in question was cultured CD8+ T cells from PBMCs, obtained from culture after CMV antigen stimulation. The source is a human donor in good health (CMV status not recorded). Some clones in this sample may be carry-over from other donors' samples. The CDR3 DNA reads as TGCAGCGTCCCACGGGGGGGTATGAACACTGAAGCTTTCTTT. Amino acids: CSVPRGGMNTEAFF.